These 4 T cell receptor beta chains share one sample of origin, sequenced in a study of OX40 agonist ivuxolimab in advanced cancers. Only in-frame clones appear in the TCRdb table, and some are missing; sequencing was by immunoSEQ multiplex PCR. This table holds about 82,000 clones, about 90% found once. Sequenced material: CD4+ or CD8+ T cells sorted from blood, taken in a trial of the OX40 agonist ivuxolimab. The receptors were gathered from an adult with an advanced solid tumor such as melanoma, head and neck, liver or kidney cancer.

The rearrangement joins TRBV4-1 to TRBJ2-3, with D tentatively TRBD1 (6 bases). Trimming cost V 1 base and J 4 bases, with 9 bases left between them. This CDR3 region has 14 residues. Germline V lookup: CDR1 MGHRA, CDR2 YSYEKL. CDR3 loop: CASSQARGPDTQYF. The CDR3 bases are TGCGCCAGCAGCCAAGCCAGGGGACCAGATACGCAGTATTTT.

Only one count was recorded for this clone. The chain links TRBV7-2 to TRBJ2-6; D is ambiguous. V was cut by 3 bases and J by 11 bases, with 14 bases left in between. The CDR3 runs 14 residues. The germline gives CDR1 SGHTA, CDR2 FQGNSA. The CDR3 spells CASSFRLQPHVLTF. DNA for the CDR3: TGTGCCAGCAGCTTCAGATTACAGCCGCACGTCCTGACTTTC.

The chain combines TRBV6-5 with TRBJ2-2; 9 bases map to TRBD2. CDR1 and CDR2 (germline): MNHEY, SVGAGI. Germline trimming cut 7 bases from V and 7 bases from J; bases unmatched to any gene: 7. This CDR3 contains 14 residues. For the CDR3, the DNA is TGTGCCAGCATCAGTAGCGGGAGTGTCGGGGAGCTGTTTTTT. It codes for CASISSGSVGELFF.

This chain links TRBV30 with TRBJ2-3, with TRBD1 matching over 12 bases. The ends lost 5 bases at V and 4 bases at J; junction bases unmatched: 1. Germline assignment: CDR1 GTSNPN and CDR2 SVGIG (reference sequence). The CDR3 loop spans 13 amino acids. The CDR3 nucleotides read TGTGCCTGGGGGACAGGGGGCCCAGATACGCAGTATTTT. Amino acids: CAWGTGGPDTQYF.